Listed below are T cell receptor beta chains from one sample, sequenced in a study of blood T cell repertoires in COVID-19. Repertoires were generated with immunoSEQ multiplex PCR, while TCRdb's copy carries only in-frame clones and drops some. The sample comprises approximately 280,000 clones, around 89% of which are singletons, and about 4.2% rests with the top ten. The sequenced sample consisted of peripheral blood. These receptors originate from a middle-aged man with acute or convalescent COVID-19. The CDR3 runs from the conserved cysteine through the conserved F or W. The D gene is left open where the match is weak. Clone size is given for some rows only: seen once, a few or many times, or a class if the clone is expanded.

12 TRBJ1-6 NA NA TRBV12-3/TRBV12-4 TGTGCCAGCAGTATAGACCAACAACCCCTCCACTTT CASSIDQQPLHF
16 TRBJ1-1 NA NA TRBV2 TGTGCCAGCAGTGATGGCAGGGCGCCTAGGAACACTGAAGCTTTCTTT CASSDGRAPRNTEAFF
16 TRBJ2-1 NA NA TRBV7-2 TGTGCCAGCAGCTCCTCGCGTGCGGCAATGGGCAATGAGCAGTTCTTC CASSSSRAAMGNEQFF
19 TRBJ2-1 NA NA TRBV6-1 TGTGCCAGCAGTGAAGAGGGGGGAGGGCACAGCCTCTCCTACAATGAGCAGTTCTTC CASSEEGGGHSLSYNEQFF
15 TRBJ2-5 NA TRBD1 TRBV9 TGTGCCAGCAGCCCCCCCGGGACAGGGGCCTCTCCTGCGTACTTC CASSPPGTGASPAYF
20 TRBJ2-4 NA TRBD2 TRBV4-2 TGTGCCAGCAGCCAAGATTCGCGGGTTAGTAGCGGGGGTCCCAAAAACATTCAGTACTTC CASSQDSRVSSGGPKNIQYF
14 TRBJ1-2 NA TRBD1 TRBV10-3 TGTGCCATCAGTGAGAACAGGGGGGACTATGGCTACACCTTC CAISENRGDYGYTF
12 TRBJ2-7 NA NA TRBV30 TGTGCCTGGACAGGCAGCTCCTACGAGCAGTACTTC CAWTGSSYEQYF
19 TRBJ2-7 NA TRBD2 TRBV7-9 TGTGCCAGCAGCTTTTCCGGGACTAGCGGGGGTCCGATCTCCTACGAGCAGTACTTC CASSFSGTSGGPISYEQYF
16 TRBJ2-2 NA NA TRBV4-1 TGCGCCAGCAGCCCTCGGGAAGGGTCCAACACCGGGGAGCTGTTTTTT CASSPREGSNTGELFF
18 TRBJ2-1 NA TRBD2 TRBV11-2 TGTGCCAGCAGCTTTGCTGCGGGGGGGCCTAGGACCTACAATGAGCAGTTCTTC CASSFAAGGPRTYNEQFF
14 TRBJ1-2 NA TRBD1 TRBV6-5 TGTGCCAGCAGTTACGAAGGGACAGCCGCGGGCTACACCTTC CASSYEGTAAGYTF
16 TRBJ2-1 once NA TRBV13 TGTGCCAGCAGCGGGGCGGAGCCCTCTTCCTACAATGAGCAGTTCTTC CASSGAEPSSYNEQFF
12 TRBJ1-6 few NA TRBV11-2 TGTGCCAGTTCGGCAGGGAATTCACCCCTCCACTTT CASSAGNSPLHF
16 TRBJ2-1 NA TRBD1 TRBV6-1 TGTGCCAGCAGTGCAACCGGGACAGGGGGCTACAATGAGCAGTTCTTC CASSATGTGGYNEQFF
12 TRBJ2-7 NA NA TRBV3-1/TRBV3-2 TGTGCCAGCAGCCAAGTCCACTACGAGCAGTACTTC CASSQVHYEQYF